This T cell receptor beta chain came from a study of control samples from healthy donors and cancer patients. Here immunoSEQ multiplex PCR was the method, and the copy in TCRdb shows in-frame clones only, minus some. The sample shows 150,000 to 200,000 clones, roughly 90% of them seen only once. Germline CDR1 SEHNR, CDR2 FQNEAQ (reference sequence). Trimming removed 5 bases at V and 7 bases at J, with 13 bases between. CDR3 length: 13 amino acids. This clonotype was obtained from a young woman in good health. This chain connects TRBV7-9 to TRBJ2-3, with D possibly TRBD1 on 7 matching bases. Sequences were obtained from blood. The CDR3 protein is CASSRGDSYTQYF. The DNA for the CDR3 is TGTGCCAGCAGCCGCGGGGACAGCTATACGCAGTATTTT.